What follows are 18 T cell receptor beta chains derived from one specimen sequenced in a study of blood T cell repertoires in COVID-19. The data were produced by immunoSEQ multiplex PCR, yet TCRdb's version contains in-frame clones alone and is incomplete. The profile covers approximately 120,000 clones, with approximately 80% appearing a single time and 7.9% taken by the ten largest. Specimen: peripheral blood. The receptors shown here come from an elderly woman with active or convalescent COVID-19.

This chain joins TRBV5-1 and TRBJ2-1; D gene unclear. Trimming removed 5 bases at V and 5 bases at J, with 8 bases between. Germline lookup yields CDR1 SGHRS and CDR2 YFSETQ. The CDR3 sequence is 12 residues long. The CDR3 DNA reads as TGCGCCAGCAGGACATTCAACAATGAGCAGTTCTTC. As protein: CASRTFNNEQFF.

The chain carries TRBV9 and TRBJ1-1; TRBD1 is a possible D gene (6 bases). The germline V gene encodes CDR1 SGDLS and CDR2 YYNGEE. Deletions cut 0 bases from V and 0 bases from J, with 9 bases between. The CDR3 length is 15 residues. This CDR3 reads CASSVVDRMNTEAFF. In DNA form, the CDR3 reads TGTGCCAGCAGCGTAGTTGACAGGATGAACACTGAAGCTTTCTTT.

The chain employs TRBV7-3 and TRBJ2-1; perhaps TRBD2 as D (6 bases). Germline lookup yields CDR1 SGHTA and CDR2 FQGTGA. This CDR3 spans 16 amino acids. Trimming took off 0 bases at V and 3 bases at J, with 12 bases between the two ends. The CDR3 loop is CASSLTSGGLYNEQFF. DNA for the CDR3: TGTGCCAGCAGCTTAACTTCCGGGGGTCTCTACAATGAGCAGTTCTTC. Full variable domain (remainder filled in from reference TRBV7-3 and TRBJ2-1): GAGVSQTPSNKVTEKGKYVELRCDPISGHTALYWYRQSLGQGPEFLIYFQGTGAADDSGLPNDRFFAVRPEGSVSTLKIQRTERGDSAVYLCASSLTSGGLYNEQFFGPGTRLTVL.

CDR3 protein: CASSYSGTSGTKEQYF. CDR3 bases: TGTGCCAGCAGTTACTCGGGGACTAGCGGGACGAAGGAGCAGTACTTC. The chain is built from TRBV6-2 or TRBV6-3 and TRBJ2-7, with 13 nucleotides matching TRBD2. Germline-derived CDR1 and CDR2 are MNHEY and SVGEGT. CDR3 length: 16 amino acids. Losses at the gene ends were 0 bases for V and 7 bases for J; bases not matched to a gene: 6.

The chain joins TRBV11-2 to TRBJ2-7; D perhaps matches TRBD1 (5 bases). Germline V lookup: CDR1 SGHAT, CDR2 FQNNGV. V was clipped by 1 base and J by 4 bases, with 8 bases between them. The CDR3 loop spans 13 amino acids. Here the CDR3 DNA reads TGTGCCAGCAGCTTAGGCAGGGCGTACGAGCAGTACTTC. The encoded protein is CASSLGRAYEQYF.

The chain links TRBV4-2 to TRBJ2-1, with 7 positions matching TRBD1. In germline, CDR1 is LGHNA, CDR2 YNFKEQ. The junction had 8 bases not matched to a gene; V was cut back by 3 bases and J by 6 bases. This CDR3 spans 15 amino acids. CDR3: CASSHEQGMVNEQFF. As DNA, the CDR3 is TGTGCCAGCAGCCATGAACAGGGGATGGTCAATGAGCAGTTCTTC.

The chain employs TRBV7-6 and TRBJ2-5; 7 bases align to TRBD1. The germline gives CDR1 SGHVS, CDR2 FNYEAQ. The CDR3 runs 16 residues. V trimming: 4 bases; J trimming: 5 bases; junction bases outside the gene matches: 13. The CDR3 is CASSSPSQGPGETQYF. For the CDR3, the DNA is TGTGCCAGCAGCTCCCCCTCACAGGGGCCCGGGGAGACCCAGTACTTC.

The J gene is TRBJ2-7, the V gene TRBV27, with D perhaps TRBD1 (5 bases). Germline CDR1 and CDR2: MNHEY and SMNVEV (reference sequence). The CDR3 runs to 13 residues. V dropped 7 bases and J dropped 5 bases, with 15 bases sitting between them. DNA of the CDR3: TGTGCCAGCAACTCCAGGGTAAAGCACGAGCAGTACTTC. It translates to CASNSRVKHEQYF.

The chain joins TRBV28 to TRBJ2-7; 8 nucleotides agree with TRBD2. Germline assignment: CDR1 MDHEN and CDR2 SYDVKM. This CDR3 is 15 amino acids long. V lost 7 bases to trimming and J lost 6 bases; unmatched junction nucleotides: 14. This CDR3 reads CASILGGGAGSEQYF. Here the CDR3 DNA reads TGTGCCAGCATCCTCGGGGGGGGCGCGGGCTCCGAGCAGTACTTC.

The CDR3 DNA sequence: TGTGCTAGTGGTTTGGGACAGTACAATGAGCAGTTCTTC. Its protein is CASGLGQYNEQFF. This chain uses TRBV12-5 with TRBJ2-1; D might be TRBD1 (5 bases). CDR1 and CDR2 (germline): LGHNT, FRNRAP. Trimming shortened V by 1 base and J by 4 bases, and 5 bases separated the two germline ends. The CDR3 spans 13 residues.

The rearrangement joins TRBV10-2 to TRBJ2-7; 9 bases are shared with TRBD1. This CDR3 is built from 15 residues. The V gene's germline CDR1 is WSHSY and CDR2 SAAADI. The J segment lost 2 bases and the V segment lost 3 bases, leaving 5 bases of the junction unmatched. The CDR3: CASSDRQGVTYEQYF. The CDR3 DNA sequence: TGCGCCAGCAGTGATCGACAGGGGGTAACCTACGAGCAGTACTTC.

The chain links TRBV11-2 to TRBJ2-7, with 7 bases aligning to TRBD1. The length of the CDR3 is 15 residues. CDR1 and CDR2 from the germline V gene are SGHAT and FQNNGV. V shed 5 bases and J 2 bases; nucleotides not matched to a gene: 9. The CDR3 spells CASSQGELGPYEQYF. As DNA, the CDR3 is TGTGCCAGCAGCCAGGGGGAATTGGGCCCCTACGAGCAGTACTTC.

This clone was observed a single time. The chain carries TRBV14 and TRBJ1-4; the D is unclear. CDR3 size: 14 residues. Germline CDR1 is SGHDN and CDR2 is FVKESK. The V end was cut by 2 bases, the J end by 2 bases, with 6 bases between. Here the CDR3 DNA reads TGTGCCAGCAGCCAACACAGCACTAATGAAAAACTGTTTTTT. Translation gives CASSQHSTNEKLFF.

Here the CDR3 DNA reads TGTGCCAGCAGCCATACTCGATCAGCGGGAGGTTTTGATGAGCAGTTCTTC. Its protein product is CASSHTRSAGGFDEQFF. The rearrangement links TRBV3-1 (or the pseudogene TRBV3-2) to TRBJ2-1, with TRBD2 identical over 9 bases. CDR1 is LGHDT and CDR2 is YNNKEL in the germline V gene (reference sequence). After removal of 3 bases from V and 8 bases from J, the junction contained 14 bases not matched to a gene. The CDR3 contains 17 residues.

This clone was seen once. The CDR3 DNA reads TGTGCCAGTAGTAGGACTAGCGGAACTATATACGAGCAGTACTTC. Translating gives CASSRTSGTIYEQYF. This rearrangement joins TRBV19 to TRBJ2-7, with TRBD2 matching 10 bases. V trimming: 4 bases; J trimming: 4 bases; junction bases outside the gene matches: 7. This CDR3 contains 15 residues. Germline CDR1 LNHDA, CDR2 SQIVND (reference sequence).

The rearrangement joins TRBV4-1 to TRBJ1-4; possibly TRBD1 for D (6 bases). The CDR3 spans 15 residues. Trimming took 1 base from V and 5 from J, leaving 11 bases between them. Germline V lookup: CDR1 MGHRA, CDR2 YSYEKL. The CDR3 bases are TGCGCCAGCAGCCAAGTTTGGCAGGGGAATGAAAAACTGTTTTTT. Protein product: CASSQVWQGNEKLFF.

V usage is TRBV28 and J usage is TRBJ2-7, with 9 nucleotides matching TRBD2. V gave up 4 bases and J gave up 2 bases; unmatched junction bases: 6. The CDR3 totals 15 residues. Germline values: CDR1 MDHEN, CDR2 SYDVKM. The CDR3 region is CASSSLTSGTYEQYF. DNA of the CDR3: TGTGCCAGCAGTTCCTTGACTAGCGGAACCTACGAGCAGTACTTC. The variable domain in full, completed from reference TRBV28 and TRBJ2-7, reads DVKVTQSSRYLVKRTGEKVFLECVQDMDHENMFWYRQDPGLGLRLIYFSYDVKMKEKGDIPEGYSVSREKKERFSLILESASTNQTSMYLCASSSLTSGTYEQYFGPGTRLTVT.

The chain employs TRBV18 and TRBJ1-1, with TRBD1 matching over 9 bases. Germline CDR1 reads KGHSH; CDR2 reads LQKENI. Unmatched junction bases numbered 1, after V lost 1 base and J lost 4 bases. The CDR3 covers 14 residues. CDR3 sequence: CASSPRGQGTEAFF. CDR3 sequence (DNA): TGTGCCAGCTCACCACGGGGACAGGGCACTGAAGCTTTCTTT.